A selection of T cell receptor beta chains follows, all from one sample in a study of cytomegalovirus exposure and HLA in healthy donors. Profiled with immunoSEQ multiplex PCR; TCRdb holds only in-frame clones, not every one. This repertoire shows 130,000 to 150,000 clones, about 84% found once; its top ten account for less than 4%. Material: PBMCs. The source is a male donor in good health and CMV-seronegative. Both conserved end residues are part of each CDR3. The D gene is left open where the match is weak. Size is stated for part of the rows, as once, few or many counts, or as a class when the clone is expanded.

V	D	size	J	CDR3	DNA
TRBV19	TRBD2	.	TRBJ2-7	CASSRGLAGGTYF	TGTGCCAGTAGTAGAGGACTAGCGGGAGGTACATACTTC
TRBV28	TRBD2	.	TRBJ2-3	CASSSPTSGGAPGTDTQYF	TGTGCCAGCAGTTCCCCGACTAGCGGGGGAGCCCCTGGCACAGATACGCAGTATTTT
TRBV30	.	.	TRBJ1-2	CAWTGVSMGYTF	TGTGCCTGGACCGGAGTCTCTATGGGCTACACCTTC
TRBV9	.	.	TRBJ1-2	CASSVLDSPNYGYTF	TGTGCCAGCAGCGTACTAGACAGCCCTAACTATGGCTACACCTTC
TRBV30	TRBD1	.	TRBJ1-5	CAWSPGGQPQHF	TGTGCCTGGAGCCCAGGGGGACAGCCCCAGCATTTT
TRBV28	.	.	TRBJ2-1	CASRTQNPEQFF	TGTGCCAGCAGGACACAGAACCCTGAGCAGTTCTTC
TRBV28	.	.	TRBJ2-7	CASSPKAQGIHSYEQYF	TGTGCCAGCAGTCCGAAAGCTCAGGGCATACACTCCTACGAGCAGTACTTC
TRBV27	TRBD1	.	TRBJ1-5	CASSLGQGAQPQHF	TGTGCCAGCAGTTTAGGACAGGGCGCTCAGCCCCAGCATTTT
TRBV11-1	TRBD1	.	TRBJ2-5	CASSSSGTAILKTQYF	TGTGCCAGCAGCTCCTCCGGGACAGCGATTCTAAAGACCCAGTACTTC
TRBV25-1	TRBD1	.	TRBJ1-6	CASSDPGTGIHNSPLHF	TGTGCCAGCAGTGATCCCGGGACAGGGATTCATAATTCACCCCTCCACTTT
TRBV19	.	once	TRBJ1-5	CASSGQYSNQPQHF	TGTGCCAGTAGTGGTCAGTATAGCAATCAGCCCCAGCATTTT
TRBV7-6	.	.	TRBJ1-3	CASSLALIDSGNTIYF	TGTGCCAGCAGCTTAGCCCTCATAGACTCTGGAAACACCATATATTTT
TRBV2	TRBD2	.	TRBJ2-2	CASSDAGTSGKDGELFF	TGTGCCAGCAGTGACGCGGGGACTAGCGGGAAAGACGGGGAGCTGTTTTTT
TRBV7-2	.	.	TRBJ1-2	CASSFAGQHYGYTF	TGTGCCAGCAGCTTTGCCGGACAGCACTATGGCTACACCTTC
TRBV6-5	TRBD1	.	TRBJ2-1	CASSYRDRVSDEQFF	TGTGCCAGCAGTTACCGGGACAGGGTATCTGATGAGCAGTTCTTC
TRBV2	TRBD1	.	TRBJ1-1	CASSARTGTNTEAFF	TGTGCCAGCAGTGCCCGGACAGGAACCAACACTGAAGCTTTCTTT